This TCR beta chain was documented in a study of blood T cell repertoires in COVID-19 (dated by TCRdb to the early 2020s). Concerning the study at large: Samples from collaborators originated in the United States, Italy and Spain and spanned both the acute and convalescent phases of COVID-19. The material from the prospective study consisted of cDNA or gDNA derived from T cells, B-cell-depleted T cells, or PBMCs. HLA class I and class II types, where available, came from metadata supplied by the sample provider rather than from assay-based typing. The samples were drawn from two sources: the first 160 participants of the ongoing ImmuneRACE study, and 1,000 to 1,500 subjects contributed by 6 global collaborators. The sample metadata nearly always contained a de-identified subject ID, COVID-19 status, age in years and sex. Deeply sampled blood TCRbeta repertoires from subjects exposed to, actively infected with, or recovered from COVID-19 were included in the dataset. A freely available public database, intended as a resource for researchers studying the immune response to SARS-CoV-2, is where the repertoires were released. On the study overall, not on this receptor specifically: How much clinical and demographic metadata was included differed by source and by participant, and the metadata was provided uncurated.

In the case of this clone: This clone's antigen is unknown. No clone much larger than this one lies a single base away; base qualities are absent.

The germline V gene (reference sequence) supplies CDR1 LGHDT and CDR2 YNNKEL. There are 15 amino acids in the CDR3, from cysteine to phenylalanine inclusive. The read is trimmed to its CDR3 DNA, 45 bases read in frame from base 1. Trimming at the junction amounts to 2 bases on V and 4 bases on J, and the germline ends lie 14 bases apart. One collaborating source in Seattle enrolled patients during active infection and followed them longitudinally through the course of disease. Each collaborating institution followed its own protocols to collect whole blood in K2EDTA tubes. For TCRbeta analysis, collaborators shipped samples in one of three forms: frozen whole blood, isolated PBMCs, or DNA extracted from either of those sample types. The immunoSEQ Assay, a bias-controlled multiplex PCR, was used to amplify TCRbeta CDR3 regions from genomic DNA. Per the original workflow: Nucleated cell counts per sample were estimated from amplification of reference gene primers within the assay. To quantify the absolute abundance of each unique TCRbeta CDR3 rearrangement, sequence reads were collapsed and filtered. For each sample, productive Simpson clonality was calculated as the square root of Simpson's diversity index over productive rearrangements. TCRdb limited this immuneACCESS table to in-frame rearrangements with V and J called. A share of clones is missing; checked studies link under half to unresolved V genes, and the rest is unexplained. V and J calls and clone size are copied from that table; D and trimming were computed from the DNA. The sample contains 200,000 to 300,000 clones, roughly 85% of them found a single time. In total, the top ten clones hold 4.5% to 6% of the sample.

The sequenced material came from peripheral blood. The V gene is TRBV3-1 (or the pseudogene TRBV3-2) and the J gene is TRBJ1-2; the D gene is unclear. The TCR sequence derives from a man over 45 with COVID-19, enrolled during active disease. The base sequence is TGTGCCAGCAGCCAATCTCGGGGTTCCACCTATGGCTACACCTTC. The translation is CASSQSRGSTYGYTF.